The 14 T cell receptor beta chains presented below share a single source sample, sequenced in a study of blood T cell repertoires in COVID-19. The repertoire was sequenced with immunoSEQ multiplex PCR; TCRdb's copy has only in-frame clones and lacks some. The table lists approximately 230,000 clones, approximately 86% of them singletons. Sequenced sample: peripheral blood. These receptors originate from an elderly man with acute or convalescent COVID-19.

The CDR3 reads CASSVASGQGGNEKLFF. The CDR3 DNA is TGTGCCAGCAGCGTAGCCTCAGGACAGGGTGGGAATGAAAAACTGTTTTTT. The chain employs TRBV9 and TRBJ1-4, with 8 positions matching TRBD1. Unmatched junction bases numbered 9, after V lost 0 bases and J lost 5 bases. Germline V gives CDR1 SGDLS, CDR2 YYNGEE. The CDR3 consists of 17 residues.

The CDR3 is CASSWSRGSGFSNEQFF. The CDR3 nucleotides read TGTGCCAGTAGCTGGTCTCGGGGTAGCGGGTTTTCCAATGAGCAGTTCTTC. This chain links TRBV19 with TRBJ2-1; 7 nucleotides agree with TRBD2. This CDR3 has 17 residues. V lost 6 bases and J lost 6; bases outside the gene matches: 17. CDR1 and CDR2 (germline): LNHDA, SQIVND (reference sequence).

This chain uses TRBV14 with TRBJ2-5; a possible D gene is TRBD2 (6 bases). Germline V lookup: CDR1 SGHDN, CDR2 FVKESK. This CDR3 spans 15 amino acids. V was trimmed by 2 bases and J by 2 bases, leaving 12 bases between them. In nucleotides, the CDR3 is TGTGCCAGCAGCCAAATGCGGGGTCAACAAGAGACCCAGTACTTC. Amino acid sequence: CASSQMRGQQETQYF.

This clone was detected only once. The chain has TRBV28 and TRBJ2-3; TRBD2 aligns across 11 bases. Germline V gene sequence: CDR1 MDHEN, CDR2 SYDVKM. This CDR3 spans 19 amino acids. V dropped 6 bases and J dropped 4; count of bases not matched to a gene: 18. DNA for the CDR3: TGTGCCAGCAGCCCGGAGGTAGCGGGAGGGCCCTTTAGGGCAGATACGCAGTATTTT. This translates into CASSPEVAGGPFRADTQYF.

The rearrangement joins TRBV19 to TRBJ1-6; 9 bases line up with TRBD1. Germline V gene data show CDR1 as LNHDA and CDR2 as SQIVND (reference sequence). J gave up 7 bases and V 6 bases, and 4 bases lay outside the gene matches. The CDR3 extends over 14 amino acids. CDR3 in DNA: TGTGCCAGTAGGCGGGACAGGGTAAATTCACCCCTCCACTTT. It translates to CASRRDRVNSPLHF.

This clone was recorded a few times. The same CDR3 arises from other DNA sequences in this sample as well. The gene calls are TRBV6-5 and TRBJ2-3, with D possibly TRBD2 on 5 matching bases. Between the trimmed V and J ends, which lost 2 bases and 1 base, there was a span of 7 bases. The germline V gene has CDR1 MNHEY and CDR2 SVGAGI. This CDR3 has 14 residues. The CDR3 bases are TGTGCCAGCAGTTACCGGACTGGCACAGATACGCAGTATTTT. This encodes CASSYRTGTDTQYF.

V and J are TRBV5-1 and TRBJ2-1, with TRBD1 identical over 8 bases. V lost 4 bases and J lost 4; bases outside the gene matches: 4. Germline V gene lookup returns CDR1 SGHRS and CDR2 YFSETQ. There are 14 residues in the CDR3. The CDR3 DNA follows: TGCGCCAGCAGCCCGGGACAGGTATACAATGAGCAGTTCTTC. It specifies CASSPGQVYNEQFF. Filled out from reference TRBV5-1 and TRBJ2-1, the complete variable domain reads KAGVTQTPRYLIKTRGQQVTLSCSPISGHRSVSWYQQTPGQGLQFLFEYFSETQRNKGNFPGRFSGRQFSNSRSEMNVSTLELGDSALYLCASSPGQVYNEQFFGPGTRLTVL.

The chain couples TRBV29-1 to TRBJ1-1; D may be TRBD1 (5 bases). Germline CDR1 is SQVTM and CDR2 is ANQGSEA. CDR3 length: 13 amino acids. V was cut by 6 bases and J by 4 bases, with 15 bases left in between. The CDR3 bases are TGCAGCGTGCCGACAGAATTTTTCACTGAAGCTTTCTTT. This gives the protein CSVPTEFFTEAFF.

The table lists this clone with a few counts. The V and J genes are TRBV19 and TRBJ2-1; D is uncertain. V was shortened by 1 base and J by 0 bases, with 7 bases between the two germline ends. The CDR3 is 15 amino acids. Germline V gives CDR1 LNHDA, CDR2 SQIVND (reference sequence). The CDR3: CASSIARASYNEQFF. The CDR3 bases are TGTGCCAGTAGTATAGCGAGAGCCTCCTACAATGAGCAGTTCTTC.

This clone came up a few times. V usage is TRBV5-1 and J usage is TRBJ2-7; 9 bases fit TRBD1. Germline V lookup: CDR1 SGHRS, CDR2 YFSETQ. This CDR3 is built from 13 residues. The junction had 2 bases not matched to a gene; V was cut back by 0 bases and J by 7 bases. Here the CDR3 DNA reads TGCGCCAGCAGCTTGGACAGGGGGCGGGAGCAGTACTTC. Protein product: CASSLDRGREQYF.

The V gene is TRBV5-4, the J gene TRBJ1-5, with D hard to call. Per the germline V gene, CDR1 is SGHNT and CDR2 is YYREEE (reference sequence). Trimming took off 0 bases at V and 7 bases at J, with 11 bases between the two ends. The CDR3 runs to 14 residues. The CDR3 reads CASSLEGSGQPQHF. CDR3 in DNA: TGTGCCAGCAGCTTGGAAGGGTCGGGGCAGCCCCAGCATTTT.

This sequence joins TRBV2 and TRBJ1-2; D not certain. V lost 3 bases to trimming and J lost 8 bases, with 7 bases between them. This CDR3 is built from 11 residues. Germline loops: CDR1 SNHLY, CDR2 FYNNEI. The CDR3 loop is CASSDRWGYTF. CDR3 nucleotides: TGTGCCAGCAGTGACCGGTGGGGCTACACCTTC.

The chain uses TRBV7-2 and TRBJ2-3; D possibly corresponds to TRBD1 (6 bases). The germline V gene encodes CDR1 SGHTA and CDR2 FQGNSA. The CDR3 is 16 residues long. Trimming pared 4 bases from V and 5 bases from J, leaving 19 bases between. This CDR3 reads CASSSYPGQPGDTQYF. The DNA for the CDR3 is TGTGCCAGCAGCTCTTACCCGGGACAACCGGGAGATACGCAGTATTTT.

The rearrangement links TRBV6-5 to TRBJ1-2; D is possibly TRBD1 (6 bases). The germline V and J ends were trimmed by 7 bases and 4 bases, with 13 bases remaining between them. Germline CDR1 MNHEY, CDR2 SVGAGI. This CDR3 region has 13 residues. CDR3 region: CASTNGQIYGYTF. CDR3 DNA sequence: TGTGCCAGCACCAACGGACAGATCTATGGCTACACCTTC.